One and the same sample provided the 15 T cell receptor beta chains below, sequenced in a study of CD8 T cells in Susac syndrome. An amount of RNA that ranged from about 0.45 to 1 ug was reverse transcribed with random hexamers. One entry per CDR3 protein, called by TCRdb with MiXCR from the immunoSEQ multiplex PCR reads. The data contain approximately 140,000 distinct CDR3 sequences, 94% of them singletons. Sequenced input: CD8+ T cells from PBMCs. These receptors were collected from a human donor in good health.

The chain recombines TRBV12-5 with TRBJ1-1, with TRBD1 identical over 9 bases. The CDR3 totals 14 residues. Unmatched junction bases numbered 8, after V lost 6 bases and J lost 6 bases. Germline CDR1 LGHNT, CDR2 FRNRAP. The CDR3, as DNA: TGTGCTAGTGGATCACAGGGGGCAATATCTGAAGCTTTCTTT. This translates into CASGSQGAISEAFF.

The chain recombines TRBV7-9 with TRBJ2-2, with TRBD1 as a possible D gene (5 bases). The CDR3 contains 14 residues. Trimming stripped 1 base from V and 6 bases from J, with 9 bases between. The germline gives CDR1 SEHNR, CDR2 FQNEAQ (reference sequence). DNA of the CDR3: TGTGCCAGCAGCTTAGTGCAGGGCGCCGGGGAGCTGTTTTTT. Translation gives CASSLVQGAGELFF.

The chain uses TRBV29-1 and TRBJ1-1, with D unclear. CDR3 length: 11 amino acids. Germline V CDR1 and CDR2: SQVTM, ANQGSEA. V lost 8 bases and J lost 1, with 8 bases in between. In DNA, the CDR3 is TGCAGCAGCCGGGGGAACACTGAAGCTTTCTTT. Its protein is CSSRGNTEAFF.

The rearrangement links TRBV9 to TRBJ2-3; a possible D gene is TRBD2 (6 bases). V lost 4 bases and J 2 bases, leaving 17 bases between the germline ends. This CDR3 is 16 amino acids long. Germline CDR1 SGDLS, CDR2 YYNGEE. The CDR3 is CASSTLGDFYTDTQYF. Written as DNA, the CDR3 is TGTGCCAGCAGCACCCTTGGGGACTTTTACACAGATACGCAGTATTTT. Full variable domain (outside the CDR3, taken from reference TRBV9 and TRBJ2-3): DSGVTQTPKHLITATGQRVTLRCSPRSGDLSVYWYQQSLDQGLQFLIQYYNGEERAKGNILERFSAQQFPDLHSELNLSSLELGDSALYFCASSTLGDFYTDTQYFGPGTRLTVL.

The chain is built from TRBV30 and TRBJ1-1; maybe TRBD1 (5 bases). Germline V lookup: CDR1 GTSNPN, CDR2 SVGIG (reference sequence). Trimming removed 0 bases from V and 2 bases from J, with 16 bases in between. The length of the CDR3 is 16 residues. The CDR3 is CAWSVRFGHPNTEAFF. As DNA, the CDR3 is TGTGCCTGGAGTGTAAGGTTCGGACACCCAAACACTGAAGCTTTCTTT.

The DNA for the CDR3 is TGTGCCAGCAGTTTAGTCTTGGGGACTGAAGCTTTCTTT. Residues: CASSLVLGTEAFF. V gene TRBV27 combines with J gene TRBJ1-1, with unresolved D. Trimming shortened V by 2 bases and J by 5 bases, and 9 bases separated the two germline ends. The germline CDR1 and CDR2 sequences are MNHEY and SMNVEV (reference sequence). The CDR3 runs 13 residues.

V is TRBV15 and J is TRBJ1-1; no clear D. Germline V gives CDR1 LNHNV, CDR2 YYDKDF (reference sequence). The V gene lost 4 bases and the J gene lost 3 bases, with 15 bases spanning the gap. The CDR3 covers 15 residues. The CDR3 region is CATSTRFGRDTEAFF. Written as DNA, the CDR3 is TGTGCCACCAGCACGAGATTCGGACGGGACACTGAAGCTTTCTTT.

This clonotype was recorded once. V and J are TRBV7-9 and TRBJ1-2, with a possible D match to TRBD1 (6 bases). The CDR3 has 13 amino acids. Per the germline V gene, CDR1 is SEHNR and CDR2 is FQNEAQ (reference sequence). V lost 5 bases, J lost 8 bases, and 15 bases lay in between. CDR3: CASSAGTTGGYTF. The CDR3 DNA sequence: TGTGCCAGCAGCGCCGGGACAACGGGAGGCTACACCTTC. Combining the CDR3 with reference TRBV7-9 and TRBJ1-2 gives the whole variable domain DTGVSQNPRHKITKRGQNVTFRCDPISEHNRLYWYRQTLGQGPEFLTYFQNEAQLEKSRLLSDRFSAERPKGSFSTLEIQRTEQGDSAMYLCASSAGTTGGYTFGSGTRLTVV.

V and J are TRBV19 and TRBJ2-5; 7 bases line up with TRBD1. V was pared by 5 bases and J by 9 bases, with 9 bases of the junction left unmatched. The CDR3 spans 13 residues. Germline lookup yields CDR1 LNHDA and CDR2 SQIVND (reference sequence). CDR3 in DNA: TGTGCCAGTAGTTACACAGTTCAGGGGGCCCAGTACTTC. Amino acid sequence: CASSYTVQGAQYF.

This clonotype occurred a few times. The V and J genes are TRBV3-1 and TRBJ1-5, with D perhaps TRBD1 (5 bases). In germline, CDR1 is LGHDT, CDR2 YNNKEL (reference sequence). Trimming shortened V by 0 bases and J by 3 bases, and 9 bases separated the two germline ends. The CDR3 runs 15 residues. CDR3 protein: CASSQDVTDNQPQHF. The CDR3 coding sequence is TGTGCCAGCAGCCAAGACGTGACAGACAATCAGCCCCAGCATTTT.

This chain uses TRBV29-1 with TRBJ2-7; 9 bases align to TRBD1. Per germline, CDR1 SQVTM and CDR2 ANQGSEA. After removal of 7 bases from V and 4 bases from J, the junction contained 8 bases not matched to a gene. The CDR3 length is 13 residues. This CDR3 is CSAWTGEKYEQYF. CDR3 DNA: TGCAGCGCTTGGACAGGGGAGAAATACGAGCAGTACTTC.

This clonotype was counted once. The rearrangement links TRBV27 to TRBJ2-2; 9 nucleotides match TRBD1. The CDR3 contains 14 residues. CDR1 MNHEY and CDR2 SMNVEV come from the germline V gene (reference sequence). V lost 6 bases and J lost 5; bases outside the gene matches: 4. The CDR3 spells CASRGQGFTGELFF. The DNA of the CDR3 is TGTGCCAGCAGGGGACAGGGATTTACCGGGGAGCTGTTTTTT.

The rearrangement uses TRBV4-2 and TRBJ2-7; TRBD2 matches 7 bases. Trimming took 0 bases from V and 4 from J; bases not matched to a gene: 3. This CDR3 spans 14 amino acids. Germline assignment: CDR1 LGHNA and CDR2 YNFKEQ. CDR3 sequence: CASSQDSSGYEQYF. CDR3 nucleotide sequence: TGTGCCAGCAGCCAAGACTCTAGCGGTTACGAGCAGTACTTC.

This sequence joins TRBV5-6 and TRBJ1-1; D unresolved. The CDR3 runs 13 residues. The germline V gene encodes CDR1 SGHDT and CDR2 YYEEEE. Trimming shortened V by 1 base and J by 7 bases, and 11 bases separated the two germline ends. This CDR3 reads CASSLSGLGEAFF. For the CDR3, the DNA is TGTGCCAGCAGCTTGTCGGGGTTGGGTGAAGCTTTCTTT.

The CDR3 DNA reads TGTGCCAGCAGCTGGGCCGGCTCTGGGGCCAACGTCCTGACTTTC. Protein: CASSWAGSGANVLTF. The chain couples TRBV5-6 to TRBJ2-6; D gene unclear. Trimming took 3 bases from V and 0 from J, leaving 7 bases between them. CDR1 SGHDT and CDR2 YYEEEE come from the germline V gene. This CDR3 spans 15 amino acids.